The 18 T cell receptor beta chains below were found in one sample sequenced in a study of identical twins. A single record per CDR3 protein comes from TCRdb applying MiXCR to the 5' RACE reads. Among hundreds of thousands of distinct CDR3 sequences, about 8.3% were seen once, and the ten largest hold less than 2.5%. This sample was shared with a second study, whose subject was yellow fever vaccine responses in identical twins.

Sequences were obtained from memory (CD45RO+) T cells sorted from blood. The receptors come from a woman younger than 30 in good health.

The chain recombines TRBV11-1 with TRBJ2-1, with a weak D call TRBD1 (6 bases). V lost 5 bases and J lost 8, with 28 bases in between. The CDR3 totals 18 residues. Germline V gene data show CDR1 as SGHAT and CDR2 as FQDESV (reference sequence). The DNA for the CDR3 is TGTGCCAGCAGCCCCCGGGTCGTCGGGAAGGGGACACGGGATGAGCAGTTCTTC. It specifies CASSPRVVGKGTRDEQFF.

This clonotype has just a few counts. V usage is TRBV19 and J usage is TRBJ1-2; 9 positions match TRBD1. This CDR3 is built from 14 residues. With V trimmed by 7 bases and J by 10 bases, 13 bases remained unmatched. Germline V gene data show CDR1 as LNHDA and CDR2 as SQIVND (reference sequence). The CDR3 reads CASTNLWTGVDYTF. As DNA, the CDR3 is TGTGCCAGTACCAACCTTTGGACAGGGGTTGACTACACCTTC.

The chain links TRBV25-1 to TRBJ2-7, with 11 bases fitting TRBD2. Germline-derived CDR1 and CDR2 are MGHDK and SYGVNS. The CDR3 is made up of 14 amino acids. Trimming removed 8 bases from V and 5 bases from J; junction bases left unmatched: 8. In nucleotides, the CDR3 is TGTGCCAGCGAGGATGCTAGCGGGAGGAACGAGCAGTACTTC. Translated: CASEDASGRNEQYF.

DNA of the CDR3: TGTGCCAGCAGTGCTAGACAGGGAGAGACCCAGTACTTC. It yields the protein CASSARQGETQYF. V is TRBV6-1 and J is TRBJ2-5, with 7 nucleotides matching TRBD1. After removal of 4 bases from V and 4 bases from J, the junction contained 3 bases not matched to a gene. The germline CDR1 and CDR2 sequences are MNHNS and SASEGT. The CDR3 runs 13 residues.

The V call is TRBV5-1, the J call TRBJ1-1; D not resolved. V was clipped by 6 bases and J by 1 base, with 13 bases between them. CDR3 length: 14 residues. Germline V gene lookup returns CDR1 SGHRS and CDR2 YFSETQ. Written as DNA, the CDR3 is TGCGCCAGCAACCCCGGGGAGAGGAACACTGAAGCTTTCTTT. Amino acid sequence: CASNPGERNTEAFF.

The CDR3 DNA follows: TGTGCCAGCAGCGGACTAGCGGGAGTTTACGAGCAGTACTTC. Residues: CASSGLAGVYEQYF. The V and J genes are TRBV7-2 and TRBJ2-7, with 13 bases identical to TRBD2. V lost 5 bases and J lost 4; bases outside the gene matches: 2. CDR1 is SGHTA and CDR2 is FQGNSA in the germline V gene. The CDR3 runs to 14 residues.

This clonotype was recorded at least ten times. In DNA form, the CDR3 reads TGTGCCAGCAGTGTTCCCTCAGGATCTTTAAACACCGGGGAGCTGTTTTTT. Translated, it gives CASSVPSGSLNTGELFF. This chain uses TRBV2 with TRBJ2-2; D remains ambiguous. The CDR3 covers 17 residues. The V gene's germline CDR1 is SNHLY and CDR2 FYNNEI. V lost 4 bases and J lost 2, with 17 bases in between.

The chain couples TRBV11-2 to TRBJ2-7; possibly TRBD1 for D (5 bases). Germline V gene sequence: CDR1 SGHAT, CDR2 FQNNGV. Trimming pared 5 bases from V and 6 bases from J, leaving 17 bases between. The CDR3 covers 14 residues. The CDR3 DNA follows: TGTGCCAGCAGCCCCCGCCCCCAGGGCTCCGAGCAGTACGTC. Residues: CASSPRPQGSEQYV.

V is TRBV7-9 and J is TRBJ2-1; 9 bases fit TRBD2. The CDR3 sequence is 16 residues long. Germline values: CDR1 SEHNR, CDR2 FQNEAQ (reference sequence). The junction had 9 bases not matched to a gene; V was cut back by 2 bases and J by 7 bases. CDR3 sequence (DNA): TGTGCCAGCAGCTTATTCGGCTCTAGCGGGAATAATGAGCAGTTCTTC. This codes for CASSLFGSSGNNEQFF.

This clonotype was observed many times. The chain is built from TRBV18 and TRBJ2-7, with 10 bases aligning to TRBD1. The V gene end was trimmed by 3 bases and the J gene end by 0 bases; junction bases not matched to a gene: 5. The germline V gene encodes CDR1 KGHSH and CDR2 LQKENI. The CDR3 contains 16 residues. The CDR3 sequence is CASSPQGQGSSYEQYF. As DNA, the CDR3 is TGTGCCAGCTCACCGCAGGGACAGGGGAGCTCCTACGAGCAGTACTTC. The full variable domain, with the rest looked up from reference TRBV18 and TRBJ2-7, is NAGVMQNPRHLVRRRGQEARLRCSPMKGHSHVYWYRQLPEEGLKFMVYLQKENIIDESGMPKERFSAEFPKEGPSILRIQQVVRGDSAAYFCASSPQGQGSSYEQYFGPGTRLTVT.

This clonotype was counted between two and nine times. This sequence joins TRBV3-1 and TRBJ1-2; D is ambiguous. The CDR3 has 19 amino acids. In germline, CDR1 is LGHDT, CDR2 YNNKEL (reference sequence). V lost 4 bases and J lost 3, with 27 bases in between. CDR3 protein: CASSLPQGPTAEGYYGYTF. As DNA, the CDR3 is TGTGCCAGCAGCCTTCCCCAAGGGCCAACTGCCGAGGGATACTATGGCTACACCTTC.

This clonotype was recorded at least ten times. This chain links TRBV28 with TRBJ1-6, with D perhaps TRBD1 (5 bases). Germline CDR1 reads MDHEN; CDR2 reads SYDVKM. With 4 bases removed from V and 9 bases from J, the gap between germline ends came to 13 bases. The CDR3 extends over 14 amino acids. DNA of the CDR3: TGTGCCAGCAGTTCCGGGGCCCTGGGTTCACCCCTCCACTTT. Translated, it gives CASSSGALGSPLHF.

This clonotype was seen repeatedly, ten times or more. The V and J genes are TRBV5-1 and TRBJ2-5; the match to TRBD2 covers 11 bases. Germline V CDR1 and CDR2: SGHRS, YFSETQ. This CDR3 region has 14 residues. Trimming at V came to 4 bases and at J to 5 bases, leaving 4 bases not matched to a gene. This CDR3 is CASSRLAGSETQYF. Written as DNA, the CDR3 is TGCGCCAGCAGCCGACTAGCGGGATCGGAGACCCAGTACTTC.

The chain uses TRBV27 and TRBJ1-4; TRBD1 might be the D (5 bases). The V and J ends lost 4 bases and 0 bases respectively, with 9 bases between them. Per germline, CDR1 MNHEY and CDR2 SMNVEV (reference sequence). This CDR3 is 15 amino acids long. CDR3 in amino acids: CASSSTGTTNEKLFF. Written as DNA, the CDR3 is TGTGCCAGCAGTTCTACAGGAACAACTAATGAAAAACTGTTTTTT.

This clonotype has ten or more counts. The V and J genes are TRBV6-5 and TRBJ2-7; D not certain. The CDR3 covers 15 residues. The germline CDR1 and CDR2 sequences are MNHEY and SVGAGI. V lost 2 bases and J lost 5, with 16 bases in between. The CDR3 coding sequence is TGTGCCAGCAGTTACCGCCCCGAATCCCCGCACGAGCAGTACTTC. Translating it yields CASSYRPESPHEQYF.

This chain links TRBV12-3 or TRBV12-4 with TRBJ1-1; 7 bases are shared with TRBD1. This CDR3 comprises 15 residues. J lost 4 bases, V lost 1 base, and 6 bases had no gene match. The CDR3 protein is CASSLEGAVRTEAFF. The CDR3 DNA reads as TGTGCCAGCAGTTTAGAGGGGGCGGTACGCACTGAAGCTTTCTTT.

The chain joins TRBV14 to TRBJ1-1; D is unclear. Trimming removed 0 bases from V and 8 bases from J, with 10 bases in between. CDR1 SGHDN and CDR2 FVKESK come from the germline V gene. The CDR3 is 13 amino acids. CDR3 region: CASSQDVVGEAFF. Here the CDR3 DNA reads TGTGCCAGCAGCCAAGATGTAGTAGGGGAAGCTTTCTTT.

This clonotype was recorded a few times. This chain joins TRBV7-8 and TRBJ2-7; no reliable D call. Looked up from germline, CDR1 is SGHVS and CDR2 is FQNEAQ. Trimming took off 3 bases at V and 6 bases at J, with 9 bases between the two ends. CDR3 length: 12 residues. As DNA, the CDR3 is TGTGCCAGCAGCTTGCTAGTTTCCGAGCAGTACTTC. It yields the protein CASSLLVSEQYF.